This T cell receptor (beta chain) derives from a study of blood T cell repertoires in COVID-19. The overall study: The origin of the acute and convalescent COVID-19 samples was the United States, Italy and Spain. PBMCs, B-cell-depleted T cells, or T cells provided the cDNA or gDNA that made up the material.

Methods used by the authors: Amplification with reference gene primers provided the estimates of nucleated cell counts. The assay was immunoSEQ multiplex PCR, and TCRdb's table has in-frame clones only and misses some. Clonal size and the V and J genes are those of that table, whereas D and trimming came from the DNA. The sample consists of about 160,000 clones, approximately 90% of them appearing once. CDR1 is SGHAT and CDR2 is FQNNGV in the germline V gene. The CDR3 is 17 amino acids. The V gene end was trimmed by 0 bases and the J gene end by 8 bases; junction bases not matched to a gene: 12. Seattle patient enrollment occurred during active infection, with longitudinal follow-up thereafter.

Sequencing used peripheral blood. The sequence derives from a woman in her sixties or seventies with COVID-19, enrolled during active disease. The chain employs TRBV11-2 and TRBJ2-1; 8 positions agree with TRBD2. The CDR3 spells CASSLDPGGAGRHEQFF. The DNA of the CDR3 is TGTGCCAGCAGCTTAGACCCGGGGGGGGCCGGTAGGCATGAGCAGTTCTTC. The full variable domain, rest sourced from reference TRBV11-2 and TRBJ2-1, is EAGVAQSPRYKIIEKRQSVAFWCNPISGHATLYWYQQILGQGPKLLIQFQNNGVVDDSQLPKDRFSAERLKGVDSTLKIQPAKLEDSAVYLCASSLDPGGAGRHEQFFGPGTRLTVL.